The 11 T cell receptor beta chains listed next were all sequenced from one sample in a study of cytomegalovirus exposure and HLA in healthy donors. Profiled with immunoSEQ multiplex PCR; TCRdb holds only in-frame clones, not every one. Of 110,000 to 150,000 clones in the sample, 80% to 90% were seen once. Sequencing was carried out using PBMCs. The receptor set was obtained from a woman aged 25 to 39 in good health and CMV-seropositive.

The rearrangement joins TRBV28 to TRBJ2-7; D remains unclear. From germline, CDR1 is MDHEN and CDR2 SYDVKM. This CDR3 contains 11 residues. The ends were cut back, 8 bases at V and 0 bases at J, with 5 bases in the middle. CDR3 coding DNA: TGTGCCAGCGGCCACTCCTACGAGCAGTACTTC. Protein product: CASGHSYEQYF.

This clone came up once. CDR3 in DNA: TGTGCCAGCATCGGAGTGGGACTAGCGGACAAACTCTCCTACGAGCAGTACTTC. Its translation is CASIGVGLADKLSYEQYF. This rearrangement joins TRBV28 to TRBJ2-7; 11 positions agree with TRBD2. This CDR3 contains 18 residues. With 7 bases clipped from V and 0 bases from J, the junction kept 14 bases outside the gene matches. Germline lookup yields CDR1 MDHEN and CDR2 SYDVKM.

The chain couples TRBV5-1 to TRBJ2-1; perhaps TRBD2 as D (5 bases). This CDR3 contains 16 residues. Germline lookup yields CDR1 SGHRS and CDR2 YFSETQ. V lost 7 bases and J 5 bases, leaving 22 bases between the germline ends. The CDR3 here is CASGLKSGTENNEQFF. CDR3 nucleotide sequence: TGCGCCAGCGGATTAAAAAGCGGTACGGAGAACAATGAGCAGTTCTTC.

This clone was seen once. This chain uses TRBV5-1 with TRBJ2-7; TRBD2 agrees at 8 bases. The V gene's germline CDR1 is SGHRS and CDR2 YFSETQ. The CDR3 is made up of 15 amino acids. V was clipped by 4 bases and J by 2 bases; unmatched bases: 8. CDR3 protein: CASSPGGGTPYEQYF. The CDR3 coding sequence is TGCGCCAGCAGCCCTGGCGGGGGGACGCCCTACGAGCAGTACTTC.

V usage is TRBV2 and J usage is TRBJ2-1, with TRBD2 matching 8 bases. V lost 5 bases to trimming and J lost 7 bases; unmatched junction nucleotides: 10. CDR3 length equals 15 residues. Germline CDR1 and CDR2: SNHLY and FYNNEI. The CDR3 loop is CASSPGLGLGNEQFF. The CDR3, as DNA: TGTGCCAGCAGTCCGGGACTAGGGTTAGGGAATGAGCAGTTCTTC.

The chain couples TRBV7-9 to TRBJ2-1; D is ambiguous. The CDR3 consists of 13 residues. CDR1 is SEHNR and CDR2 is FQNEAQ in the germline V gene (reference sequence). V shed 9 bases and J shed 6 bases, with 15 bases lying between them. The CDR3 spells CASHDNRLNEQFF. Written as DNA, the CDR3 is TGTGCCAGTCACGACAATCGCCTCAATGAGCAGTTCTTC. The entire variable domain, with the rest obtained from reference TRBV7-9 and TRBJ2-1, is as follows: DTGVSQNPRHKITKRGQNVTFRCDPISEHNRLYWYRQTLGQGPEFLTYFQNEAQLEKSRLLSDRFSAERPKGSFSTLEIQRTEQGDSAMYLCASHDNRLNEQFFGPGTRLTVL.

The gene calls are TRBV9 and TRBJ2-7, with TRBD2 as a possible D gene (6 bases). The germline CDR1 and CDR2 sequences are SGDLS and YYNGEE. V lost 0 bases, J lost 1 base, and 8 bases lay in between. The CDR3 has 14 amino acids. The CDR3 loop reads CASSVVDYSYEQYF. CDR3 in DNA: TGTGCCAGCAGCGTAGTGGACTATTCCTACGAGCAGTACTTC.

The V gene is TRBV28, the J gene TRBJ2-1, with 10 bases identical to TRBD2. Germline assignment: CDR1 MDHEN and CDR2 SYDVKM. The V segment lost 7 bases and the J segment 5 bases; nucleotides outside the gene matches: 14. The CDR3 is 17 residues long. CDR3 amino acids: CASTSGGNGGRNNEQFF. The DNA for the CDR3 is TGTGCCAGCACTAGCGGGGGTAACGGCGGTCGTAACAATGAGCAGTTCTTC.

V usage is TRBV2 and J usage is TRBJ1-1, with 8 bases lining up with TRBD1. Germline V gene data show CDR1 as SNHLY and CDR2 as FYNNEI. There are 12 residues in the CDR3. After removal of 8 bases from V and 5 bases from J, the junction contained 4 bases not matched to a gene. CDR3 sequence reads: CASAQGGTEAFF. The CDR3 DNA reads TGTGCCAGCGCACAGGGGGGGACTGAAGCTTTCTTT. The full variable domain, rest sourced from reference TRBV2 and TRBJ1-1, is EPEVTQTPSHQVTQMGQEVILRCVPISNHLYFYWYRQILGQKVEFLVSFYNNEISEKSEIFDDQFSVERPDGSNFTLKIRSTKLEDSAMYFCASAQGGTEAFFGQGTRLTVV.

The V call is TRBV6-4, the J call TRBJ2-1, with 8 bases fitting TRBD2. Germline V gene data show CDR1 as MRHNA and CDR2 as SNTAGT. J lost 8 bases, V lost 0 bases, and 6 bases had no gene match. The CDR3 length is 15 residues. The CDR3 DNA is TGTGCCAGCAGTGACTCGGGCGGGAGGAGCGATGAGCAGTTCTTC. Its protein product is CASSDSGGRSDEQFF.

The chain uses TRBV5-6 and TRBJ2-7; weak D call: TRBD2 (6 bases). V was trimmed by 4 bases and J by 1 base, leaving 15 bases between them. Germline V gene lookup returns CDR1 SGHDT and CDR2 YYEEEE. The CDR3 covers 15 residues. The CDR3 here is CASSLTWGVSYEQYF. For the CDR3, the DNA is TGTGCCAGCAGCCTGACGTGGGGGGTGTCCTACGAGCAGTACTTC. The complete variable domain, with remaining parts taken from reference TRBV5-6 and TRBJ2-7, reads DAGVTQSPTHLIKTRGQQVTLRCSPKSGHDTVSWYQQALGQGPQFIFQYYEEEERQRGNFPDRFSGHQFPNYSSELNVNALLLGDSALYLCASSLTWGVSYEQYFGPGTRLTVT.